The next 9 T cell receptor beta chains were all read from a single sample in a study of shared clonotypes between healthy human individuals. Clones were read by immunoSEQ multiplex PCR, and TCRdb kept only the in-frame ones, dropping some. The table has over a million clones, roughly 75% seen once. Sequencing was done on a sample of memory CD4+ T cells sorted from blood. Sample subset: CD45RA-negative fraction. These receptors all come from a young man in good health.

The J gene is TRBJ2-3, the V gene TRBV2, with D uncertain. Trimming removed 6 bases from V and 4 bases from J, with 8 bases in between. The germline gives CDR1 SNHLY, CDR2 FYNNEI. This CDR3 region has 12 residues. CDR3: CASRQPADTQYF. The DNA of the CDR3 is TGTGCCAGCAGGCAACCAGCAGATACGCAGTATTTT.

This rearrangement joins TRBV6-5 to TRBJ2-6; TRBD1 might be the D (6 bases). The CDR3 extends over 15 amino acids. V was cut by 6 bases and J by 0 bases, with 9 bases left in between. CDR1 MNHEY and CDR2 SVGAGI come from the germline V gene. The DNA for the CDR3 is TGTGCCAGCAGCTCAGGGGTCTCTGGGGCCAACGTCCTGACTTTC. Translated, it gives CASSSGVSGANVLTF.

The rearrangement links TRBV6-5 to TRBJ2-1; 10 bases match TRBD2. The CDR3 extends over 14 amino acids. The junction had 6 bases not matched to a gene; V was cut back by 6 bases and J by 7 bases. From germline, CDR1 is MNHEY and CDR2 SVGAGI. The CDR3 region has the DNA TGTGCCAGCAGAGCTAGCGGGAGAGGGAATGAGCAGTTCTTC. As protein: CASRASGRGNEQFF.

The CDR3 is CASRGGETSVYEQYF. In nucleotides, the CDR3 is TGCGCCAGCAGGGGTGGTGAGACTAGCGTCTACGAGCAGTACTTC. This rearrangement joins TRBV5-1 to TRBJ2-7; TRBD2 agrees at 8 bases. The CDR3 loop spans 15 amino acids. The V gene's germline CDR1 is SGHRS and CDR2 YFSETQ. V trimming: 5 bases; J trimming: 3 bases; junction bases outside the gene matches: 10.

V is TRBV6-1 and J is TRBJ1-4; 7 bases align to TRBD1. The CDR3 runs 17 residues. Germline loops: CDR1 MNHNS, CDR2 SASEGT. V lost 1 base, J lost 11 bases, and 16 bases stayed unmatched. The CDR3 nucleotides read TGTGCCAGCAGTGAAGGGATTCCCTGGACAGGATTAGGGAAACTGTTTTTT. It specifies CASSEGIPWTGLGKLFF.

The genes are TRBV2 and TRBJ2-4; 7 bases line up with TRBD2. Germline V gene data show CDR1 as SNHLY and CDR2 as FYNNEI. V lost 9 bases and J lost 0; bases outside the gene matches: 14. The CDR3 length is 17 residues. In nucleotides, the CDR3 is TGTGCCAGGGGGGGGAAGACGGTAGCGGTAGCCAAAAACATTCAGTACTTC. Its translation: CARGGKTVAVAKNIQYF.

This chain uses TRBV11-2 with TRBJ2-7; possibly TRBD1 or TRBD2 for D (5 bases each). CDR1 is SGHAT, CDR2 FQNNGV, per germline. This CDR3 spans 12 amino acids. V shed 5 bases and J shed 7 bases, with 12 bases lying between them. The CDR3 loop is CASSTRGLEQYF. The CDR3 DNA is TGTGCCAGCAGCACGAGGGGCCTAGAGCAGTACTTC. The complete variable domain, with remaining parts taken from reference TRBV11-2 and TRBJ2-7, reads EAGVAQSPRYKIIEKRQSVAFWCNPISGHATLYWYQQILGQGPKLLIQFQNNGVVDDSQLPKDRFSAERLKGVDSTLKIQPAKLEDSAVYLCASSTRGLEQYFGPGTRLTVT.

This chain joins TRBV30 and TRBJ1-6, with D tentatively TRBD1 (5 bases). Germline V gene lookup returns CDR1 GTSNPN and CDR2 SVGIG (reference sequence). V was cut by 8 bases and J by 8 bases, with 13 bases left in between. The CDR3 runs to 12 residues. As DNA, the CDR3 is TGTGCCCTATCGGGGGGGGATTCACCCCTCCACTTT. This gives the protein CALSGGDSPLHF.

This clone occurred a few times. CDR3 nucleotide sequence: TGTGCCTGGAGTGCAAACACCCGCCGTAACTATGGCTACACCTTC. This codes for CAWSANTRRNYGYTF. The chain carries TRBV30 and TRBJ1-2; D remains unclear. CDR1 is GTSNPN and CDR2 is SVGIG in the germline V gene (reference sequence). This CDR3 is built from 15 residues. Between the trimmed V and J ends, which lost 1 base and 1 base, there was a span of 13 bases.